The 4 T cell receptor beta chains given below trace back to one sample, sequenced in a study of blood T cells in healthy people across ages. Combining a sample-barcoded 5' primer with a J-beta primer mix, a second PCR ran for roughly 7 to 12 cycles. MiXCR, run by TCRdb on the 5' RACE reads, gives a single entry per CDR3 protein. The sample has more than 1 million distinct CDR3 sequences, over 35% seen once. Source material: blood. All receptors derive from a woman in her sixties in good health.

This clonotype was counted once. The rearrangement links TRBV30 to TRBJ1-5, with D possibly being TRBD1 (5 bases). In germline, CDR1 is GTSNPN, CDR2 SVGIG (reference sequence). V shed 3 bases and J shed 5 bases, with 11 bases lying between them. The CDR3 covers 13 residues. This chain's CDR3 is CAWSQGPYQPQHF. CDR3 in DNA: TGTGCCTGGAGCCAGGGCCCATATCAGCCCCAGCATTTT.

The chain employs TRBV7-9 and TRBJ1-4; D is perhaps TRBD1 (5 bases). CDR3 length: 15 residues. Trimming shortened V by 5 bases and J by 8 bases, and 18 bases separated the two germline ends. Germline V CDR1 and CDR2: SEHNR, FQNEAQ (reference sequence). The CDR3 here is CASSTSARPGEKLFF. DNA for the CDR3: TGTGCCAGCAGCACGTCAGCACGACCAGGGGAAAAACTGTTTTTT.

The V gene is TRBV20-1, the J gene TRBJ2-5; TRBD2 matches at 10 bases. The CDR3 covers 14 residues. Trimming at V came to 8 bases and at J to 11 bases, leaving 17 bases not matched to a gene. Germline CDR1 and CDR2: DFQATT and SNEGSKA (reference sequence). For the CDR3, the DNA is TGCAGTACCGAGCGGGAGGGCGTATTGGGGGAGCAGTACTTC. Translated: CSTEREGVLGEQYF.

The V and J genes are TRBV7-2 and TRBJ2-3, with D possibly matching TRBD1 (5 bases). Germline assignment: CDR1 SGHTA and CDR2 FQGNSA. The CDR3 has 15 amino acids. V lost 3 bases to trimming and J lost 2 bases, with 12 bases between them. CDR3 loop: CASSFQGSLTDTQYF. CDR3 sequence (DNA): TGTGCCAGCAGCTTCCAGGGTTCTCTCACAGATACGCAGTATTTT.